These 20 T cell receptor beta chains were sequenced from one sample in a study of blood T cell repertoires in COVID-19. The table came from immunoSEQ multiplex PCR; TCRdb's copy has only in-frame clones and leaves some out. The profile shows 200,000 or so clones, 75% to 85% of them singletons. Specimen: peripheral blood. The source of these receptors is a man aged 35-49 years who had recovered from COVID-19.

This chain connects TRBV10-2 to TRBJ1-1; no clear D. Germline CDR1 WSHSY, CDR2 SAAADI. The CDR3 totals 15 residues. V lost 0 bases to trimming and J lost 4 bases, with 12 bases between them. Written as DNA, the CDR3 is TGCGCCAGCAGTGAGTCAGGCAGCTGGAGCACTGAAGCTTTCTTT. Residues: CASSESGSWSTEAFF.

J is TRBJ2-7 and V is TRBV6-5, with 11 bases matching TRBD2. J was trimmed by 5 bases and V by 7 bases; bases with no gene match: 10. The length of the CDR3 is 15 residues. Germline V lookup: CDR1 MNHEY, CDR2 SVGAGI. Written as DNA, the CDR3 is TGTGCCAGCACCCCCGAACTAGCGGGGGTGCACGAGCAGTACTTC. This gives the protein CASTPELAGVHEQYF.

V and J are TRBV5-1 and TRBJ1-1, with D possibly matching TRBD1 (6 bases). The CDR3 spans 15 residues. Germline lookup yields CDR1 SGHRS and CDR2 YFSETQ. Trimming left V 1 base short and J 2 bases short, with 12 bases between. The CDR3: CASSLRDNLNTEAFF. The CDR3 bases are TGCGCCAGCAGCTTGAGGGACAATCTCAACACTGAAGCTTTCTTT.

The genes are TRBV6-5 and TRBJ2-5, with TRBD1 matching 10 bases. V trimming: 5 bases; J trimming: 6 bases; junction bases outside the gene matches: 3. The CDR3 is 13 residues long. CDR1 is MNHEY and CDR2 is SVGAGI in the germline V gene. CDR3 sequence: CASSLDRGQTQYF. The CDR3 DNA is TGTGCCAGCAGTCTCGACAGGGGGCAGACCCAGTACTTC.

V usage is TRBV6-5 and J usage is TRBJ2-3; maybe TRBD1 (6 bases). The CDR3 is 13 amino acids. V lost 6 bases and J 4 bases, leaving 11 bases between the germline ends. Per the germline V gene, CDR1 is MNHEY and CDR2 is SVGAGI. The CDR3 DNA reads TGTGCCAGCAGACCACAGGGTCCAGATACGCAGTATTTT. Residues: CASRPQGPDTQYF.

This chain links TRBV18 with TRBJ2-7, with a tentative D call TRBD1 (6 bases). V lost 0 bases and J lost 7, with 13 bases in between. Germline CDR1 is KGHSH and CDR2 is LQKENI. There are 14 residues in the CDR3. The CDR3 reads CASSPPDRPREQYF. The CDR3, as DNA: TGTGCCAGCTCACCACCCGACAGGCCAAGAGAGCAGTACTTC. Together with reference TRBV18 and TRBJ2-7, the CDR3 gives the full variable domain: NAGVMQNPRHLVRRRGQEARLRCSPMKGHSHVYWYRQLPEEGLKFMVYLQKENIIDESGMPKERFSAEFPKEGPSILRIQQVVRGDSAAYFCASSPPDRPREQYFGPGTRLTVT.

The table lists this clone with a count of one. The chain is built from TRBV30 and TRBJ1-5; D not resolved. Germline V gene data show CDR1 as GTSNPN and CDR2 as SVGIG (reference sequence). V was shortened by 2 bases and J by 7 bases, with 9 bases between the two germline ends. The length of the CDR3 is 12 residues. The CDR3 DNA follows: TGTGCCTGGAGTAACGGAGGGCAGCCCCAGCATTTT. Its protein is CAWSNGGQPQHF.

V and J are TRBV30 and TRBJ2-5; D perhaps matches TRBD2 (6 bases). The germline V and J ends were trimmed by 2 bases and 5 bases, with 24 bases remaining between them. CDR1 is GTSNPN and CDR2 is SVGIG in the germline V gene (reference sequence). The CDR3 contains 17 residues. For the CDR3, the DNA is TGTGCCTGGAGTCCCCTCCGGGGACGACTAGGGCGGGAGACCCAGTACTTC. It is translated as CAWSPLRGRLGRETQYF.

The J gene is TRBJ1-1, the V gene TRBV9; D gene unclear. This CDR3 is built from 18 residues. V gave up 4 bases and J gave up 4 bases, with 26 bases separating them. Germline CDR1 and CDR2: SGDLS and YYNGEE. The CDR3 DNA sequence: TGTGCCAGCAGCCGTGGTCAGGTAACTCAAAAACTGGGCACTGAAGCTTTCTTT. It encodes CASSRGQVTQKLGTEAFF. The variable domain in full, completed from reference TRBV9 and TRBJ1-1, reads DSGVTQTPKHLITATGQRVTLRCSPRSGDLSVYWYQQSLDQGLQFLIQYYNGEERAKGNILERFSAQQFPDLHSELNLSSLELGDSALYFCASSRGQVTQKLGTEAFFGQGTRLTVV.

The rearrangement joins TRBV6-1 to TRBJ2-7; D is ambiguous. Germline assignment: CDR1 MNHNS and CDR2 SASEGT. V dropped 0 bases and J dropped 3 bases, with 12 bases sitting between them. CDR3 length equals 15 residues. The CDR3 here is CASSEALMSSYEQYF. In nucleotides, the CDR3 is TGTGCCAGCAGTGAAGCCCTGATGAGTAGCTACGAGCAGTACTTC.

In its sample, this clone was seen once. The chain carries TRBV12-3 or TRBV12-4 and TRBJ2-7, with 9 nucleotides matching TRBD1. This CDR3 contains 13 residues. The ends lost 9 bases at V and 7 bases at J; junction bases unmatched: 10. The CDR3 reads CASKGQGIREQYF. DNA for the CDR3: TGTGCCAGTAAGGGACAGGGTATACGGGAGCAGTACTTC.

The rearrangement joins TRBV6-2 or TRBV6-3 to TRBJ2-7; 9 nucleotides align to TRBD2. With 6 bases clipped from V and 7 bases from J, the junction kept 13 bases outside the gene matches. CDR1 and CDR2 from the germline V gene are MNHEY and SVGEGT. The CDR3 extends over 15 amino acids. This chain's CDR3 is CASRPTGTSTREQYF. The DNA for the CDR3 is TGTGCCAGCAGACCTACCGGGACTAGCACGCGTGAGCAGTACTTC.

The chain is built from TRBV29-1 and TRBJ2-3, with D possibly TRBD2 on 6 matching bases. The V gene's germline CDR1 is SQVTM and CDR2 ANQGSEA. This CDR3 spans 16 amino acids. Trimming took off 1 base at V and 3 bases at J, with 17 bases between the two ends. CDR3 sequence reads: CSVEGWGEGGTDTQYF. The DNA of the CDR3 is TGCAGCGTTGAAGGGTGGGGGGAAGGAGGGACAGATACGCAGTATTTT.

On this clone itself: Other DNA sequences within the sample encode an identical CDR3. This rearrangement joins TRBV9 to TRBJ2-7; TRBD2 might be the D (5 bases). The germline V gene has CDR1 SGDLS and CDR2 YYNGEE. The V end was cut by 0 bases, the J end by 2 bases, with 12 bases between. The CDR3 is 15 residues long. The CDR3 here is CASSVGEGPTYEQYF. For the CDR3, the DNA is TGTGCCAGCAGCGTAGGTGAGGGCCCCACCTACGAGCAGTACTTC.

As DNA, the CDR3 is TGTGCCAGCAGCTTTAATGGGGGCAGCGGTTCACCCCTCCACTTT. This translates into CASSFNGGSGSPLHF. The V call is TRBV12-1, the J call TRBJ1-6; the table's D call of TRBD1 was not tested on the DNA. TRBV12-1 is deemed a pseudogene. There are 15 residues in the CDR3.

The chain joins TRBV10-1 to TRBJ2-1; TRBD1 matches at 8 bases. This CDR3 comprises 16 residues. V lost 4 bases to trimming and J lost 2 bases; unmatched junction nucleotides: 7. Germline V CDR1 and CDR2: WNHNN, SYGVQD (reference sequence). The CDR3 DNA reads TGCGCCAGCAGTGGGACCTCGACAGGGGCCTACAATGAGCAGTTCTTC. As protein: CASSGTSTGAYNEQFF.

V is TRBV5-1 and J is TRBJ1-3; 7 bases agree with TRBD1. The CDR3 spans 16 residues. J was trimmed by 0 bases and V by 4 bases; bases with no gene match: 7. Germline V gene lookup returns CDR1 SGHRS and CDR2 YFSETQ. The CDR3 region is CASSPTGDSSGNTIYF. CDR3 DNA: TGCGCCAGCAGCCCAACGGGGGACAGCTCTGGAAACACCATATATTTT.

The chain has TRBV7-9 and TRBJ2-7; D is unresolved. CDR3 length: 12 amino acids. Germline CDR1 is SEHNR and CDR2 is FQNEAQ (reference sequence). Trimming shortened V by 3 bases and J by 9 bases, and 12 bases separated the two germline ends. As DNA, the CDR3 is TGTGCCAGCAGCTTTGACGGAGACGGGCAGTACTTC. Amino acids: CASSFDGDGQYF.

The genes are TRBV9 and TRBJ2-1, with 7 bases lining up with TRBD2. Unmatched junction bases numbered 7, after V lost 0 bases and J lost 10 bases. The CDR3 totals 14 residues. Germline V gives CDR1 SGDLS, CDR2 YYNGEE. CDR3 sequence reads: CASSVGGGGREQFF. The CDR3, as DNA: TGTGCCAGCAGCGTAGGCGGGGGAGGACGGGAGCAGTTCTTC.

The gene calls are TRBV3-1 (or the pseudogene TRBV3-2) and TRBJ2-3; 14 bases are shared with TRBD2. This CDR3 region has 20 residues. Germline lookup yields CDR1 LGHDT and CDR2 YNNKEL (reference sequence). The V gene end was trimmed by 1 base and the J gene end by 4 bases; junction bases not matched to a gene: 13. CDR3 coding DNA: TGTGCCAGCAGCCAAGCTGCACCGGGACTAGCGGGAGCGGGGGCAGATACGCAGTATTTT. This encodes CASSQAAPGLAGAGADTQYF.